This T cell receptor (beta chain) was retrieved from a study of sequential checkpoint blockade in melanoma. The overall study: After both sequences, patients received maintenance nivolumab. TCRβ was sequenced from DNA of approximately 99 pretreatment tumors.

Treatment given: randomized to nivolumab then ipilimumab (arm A) or the reverse (arm B). Trimming pared 4 bases from V and 8 bases from J, leaving 14 bases between. Germline CDR1 MDHEN, CDR2 SYDVKM. This CDR3 is built from 14 residues. Sequencing used immunoSEQ multiplex PCR; TCRdb keeps in-frame clones, though not all of them. The sample carries 37,000 or so clones, 32% recorded once. V usage is TRBV28 and J usage is TRBJ1-4, with a weak D call TRBD1 (6 bases). The source of this sequence is a human donor with melanoma. Sample: tumor tissue (inferred from file names), taken from a patient given nivolumab and ipilimumab in sequence. The CDR3 bases are TGTGCCAGCAGTTGGGACATGGTCAGAGAAAAACTGTTTTTT. Translated: CASSWDMVREKLFF.